This TCR beta chain was captured by sequencing in a study of cytomegalovirus exposure and HLA in healthy donors (dated 2017 in TCRdb). Turning to the overall study: An earlier analysis of 587 of the donors reported roughly 300 Gb of sequence data and 100 million to 140 million unique TCR beta sequences from 150 million to 200 million T cells. Among 398 genotyped donors of the cohort, an average of about 240,000 unique TCR beta nucleotide sequences was sequenced per donor, of which about 18% were non-productive. Roughly 5 DR-DQ haplotypes were handled as single units for association and clustering, since linkage in the cohort was strong. The study profiled the T cell repertoires of more than 500 subjects by immunosequencing and related them to cytomegalovirus serostatus. In the later analysis, no new phenotypic data were used to find candidate immune exposures; instead, reliance was placed on TCR beta sequences and their occurrence across donors. To study patterns of TCR occurrence, a later analysis re-analyzed previously published TCR beta repertoires from several hundred donors and added high-resolution HLA genotyping. In addition to the first cohort of hundreds of subjects, a separate validation cohort of 120 different subjects was used. In a later genetic analysis, genome-wide SNP genotypes for 398 of the 666 donors were used, and that subset was treated as a discovery cohort. About 300 gigabases of sequencing data and tens of millions of unique TCR sequences were included in an early release covering about 600 HLA-typed donors. Donor age, sex, ethnicity and CMV serostatus were collected together with the repertoire data. HLA typing included class I and class II loci at four-digit resolution. All discovery cohort repertoires had been generated using a single sequencing platform. The genetic ancestry cluster associated with self-reported Caucasian donors included 70% to 85% of the roughly 400 genotyped donors. Typing coverage varied by locus: roughly 629-630 donors for A, B, C, DRB1 and DQB1; some 520 for DQA1; 600 to 610 for DPA1; under 490 for DPB1. High-throughput TCR immunosequencing, statistical association of individual TCRs with disease status, and machine learning were combined to predict cytomegalovirus infection status. The study aimed to test whether signatures of past pathogen exposure could be identified by cataloging public T cell receptors. An earlier analysis of approximately 640 of the donors applied high-throughput TCR beta sequencing to assess whether each TCR beta V gene segment acted as functional or pseudogenic. The investigation overall reported the following: Because HLA typing was missing for some donors at each locus, association tests included only the typed subset. Most CMV-associated TCR beta chains appeared to be HLA-restricted in a later analysis, and the HLA associations seemed to be driven largely by CMV exposure. Compared with equally common non-associated chains, HLA-associated TCR beta chains in a later analysis were more clonally expanded and had lower generation probabilities. Compared with the roughly 720-donor mean, donors in an Asian-associated ancestry cluster had fewer N-insertions in productive TCRs, according to a later genetic analysis. In a later analysis, the rate of TCR association differed among HLA loci, with DRB1 alleles having the most associated TCRs and HLA-C alleles having the fewest. In vitro tests confirmed that a few of the cytomegalovirus-associated TCR beta chains recognize cytomegalovirus antigens. Cytomegalovirus status was reported to be diagnosed by the classifier with high specificity and sensitivity in both the original and validation cohorts. A later genetic analysis associated a missense DCLRE1C variant with V-gene and J-gene trimming of TCR beta chains, and an independent cohort replicated the association. A later analysis reported that several top co-occurrence clusters appeared linked to parvovirus B19, influenza, CMV and Epstein-Barr virus. Strong co-occurrence of HLA alleles, especially DR and DQ, made assigning TCR associations to individual alleles difficult. Sequencing depth was assumed to be roughly uniform across donors in the presence/absence analyses, though that assumption may not hold. Linkage disequilibrium might explain the correlated functional status among segregating V segments, but an unknown experimental factor could not be excluded. The sequencing pipeline was judged likely to have produced a cluster of highly shared sequence variants as a technical artifact. For the cohort, immune exposure information was limited to CMV serostatus. Because counts were too low, under 20 rarely observed V segments, including chromosome 9 orphons, were left out of the earlier analysis of roughly 600 of the donors. According to the authors, the approach could potentially be generalized to other disease states and immunological phenotypes. A further reported finding was that TCR beta sequences accurately predicted the HLA-A and HLA-B alleles for most subjects in the first cohort. In an earlier analysis of some 540 of the donors, most TCR beta V segments appeared in productive rearrangements about 87% or about 30% of the time, broadly matching IMGT annotations. Specific HLA alleles were associated with 15,000 to 20,000 TCR beta sequences at a false discovery rate of 0.05 in a later analysis. Only TCR beta chains were sequenced in this cohort, and the absence of alpha or paired-chain data limited detectable features. Because the 87-base-pair reads could not distinguish some IMGT-functional V segments, including TRBV6-2 and TRBV6-3, those segments were excluded. The study gave a list of 150 to 200 TCR beta chains associated with cytomegalovirus. Most TCR sequences were seen in very few donors, while some public TCRs were found in many individuals.

The cohort was made up of about 610 healthy bone marrow donors. All cohort members were sampled while nominally healthy, although unrecorded immune exposures were likely present. CMV serostatus was recorded as positive for 289 and negative for about 50% of the roughly 670 cohort members, whereas no CMV serostatus was recorded for the donor in question. A peripheral blood sample was collected from each donor, and TCR beta sequencing was performed on peripheral blood mononuclear cells. Genomic DNA extraction from the blood cell samples was performed with the Qiagen DNeasy Blood Extraction Kit. The library was produced with the immunoSEQ multiplex PCR assay. A mixture of 60 forward primers for TCR Vbeta segments and 13 reverse primers for TCR Jbeta segments was used in the multiplex PCR. Amplification of the CDR3 region of rearranged TCR beta genes was performed with a multiplex PCR assay on genomic DNA. The Illumina HiSeq System was used to sequence the amplified TCR beta libraries as 87-base-pair reads. In the source study's methods: Across the 600 to 700 repertoires, a later analysis counted tens of millions of unique TCR beta chains, 9.5 million to 12 million of which were shared by at least two donors. To remove PCR and sequencing errors, raw reads were error-corrected and collapsed into unique sequences using a nearest-neighbor algorithm that merged closely related sequences. To assign V, D and J gene segments, CDR3 sequences were aligned to IMGT reference sequences. For a sequence to be retained, a match of at least six nucleotides to both a V gene segment and a J gene segment was required. Rearrangements were classified as productive when the CDR3 lacked stop codons and remained in frame with V and J, and all other rearrangements were classified as non-productive. CDR3 was defined by IMGT convention, running from the second conserved V-encoded cysteine to the conserved J-encoded phenylalanine. The earlier analysis of 500 to 650 of the donors excluded any sequence lacking an unambiguous match to a single V gene segment. An earlier analysis of just under 600 of the donors called V segments functional above 56.7% productive rearrangements and segregating when the between-donor standard deviation exceeded 5%. A statistical classification framework was built to diagnose cytomegalovirus status from the catalog of TCR beta chain sequences. In a later analysis, V and J genes were assigned by comparing TCR nucleotide sequences against IMGT/GENE-DB human TR gene sequences. The TCRdist pipeline was used in a later analysis to assign CDR3 sequences and most-parsimonious VDJ recombination scenarios. In a later analysis, every TCR beta chain was defined by the combination of its CDR3 amino acid sequence and its V-gene family, and reads without a unique V-gene family were dropped. As a way to deal with suspected cross-contamination and a sequencing artifact, a later analysis dropped 500 to 700 nucleotide sequences that were highly shared and had low generation probability. In a later analysis, a clonal expansion index was calculated for each public chain from normalized within-repertoire ranks of inferred template counts. In a later analysis, generation probabilities were computed with a VDJ recombination model fitted to out-of-frame rearrangements, and the resulting probabilities were checked against IGoR. In a later analysis, TCR-TCR, TCR-HLA and TCR-CMV co-occurrence was scored with hypergeometric tests, and a repertoire-size bias correction was applied to TCR pairs. To estimate false discovery rates, a later analysis permuted the HLA or CMV assignments 20 times. In a later analysis, co-occurring TCRs were grouped with DBSCAN, and TCRdist sequence similarity was added when clustering was performed within HLA-allele-positive subsets. Repertoires with fewer than 30,000 or more than 120,000 public chains, plus five repertoires with anomalous nucleotide sharing, were excluded from co-occurrence clustering. Drawn from immuneACCESS, this table holds only the in-frame rearrangements with V and J called that TCRdb kept. Clones are partly lost; checked studies trace under half to an unresolved V gene and leave the rest unexplained. For V, J and clone size, that table is used; D and trimming come from the DNA. The sample table contains around 150,000 clones; only one count was recorded for roughly 78% of them. Jointly, the top ten make up about 4.4% of the sample.

Notes on this clone: Its specific antigen is unknown. No clone much larger than this one lies a single base away; base qualities are absent.

Per the germline V gene (reference sequence), SGHNT is the CDR1 and YYREEE is the CDR2. The CDR3 sequence holds 14 residues, the cysteine and phenylalanine included. Of the read, only the CDR3 DNA is kept; its 42 bases are in frame from base 1. Between the V and J ends, shortened by 3 bases and 0 bases respectively, the junction contains 9 bases. The TCR sequence derives from a man aged 25-45 years in good health. Source material: PBMCs. The V gene is TRBV5-4 and the J gene is TRBJ1-1, with a weak D call of TRBD1 (6 bases match). The bases are TGTGCCAGCAGCTCGGGACAAATGAACACTGAAGCTTTCTTT. Its coded protein is CASSSGQMNTEAFF.